This T cell receptor beta chain was captured in a study of CD4 and CD8 cells across lung adenocarcinoma regions. The V and J ends lost 1 base and 2 bases respectively, with 9 bases between them. Looked up from germline, CDR1 is SGHTA and CDR2 is FQGNSA. The CDR3 has 15 residues. Samples came from patients with localized non-small cell lung adenocarcinoma. TCRdb passed the PCR reads through MiXCR, listing each CDR3 protein once. Counted here are about 18,000 distinct CDR3 sequences, about 53% occurring once; the ten biggest clones make up approximately 34%. The sample taken for sequencing was CD8+ T cells from the margin of a lung tumor. The receptor was isolated from a male donor with lung adenocarcinoma. The CD4 and CD8 labels of this study may be unreliable. The rearrangement joins TRBV7-2 to TRBJ1-5, with TRBD1 as a possible D gene (5 bases). The CDR3, as DNA: TGTGCCAGCAGCTTAGGGGGGGGTCGCAATCAGCCCCAGCATTTT. This encodes CASSLGGGRNQPQHF.